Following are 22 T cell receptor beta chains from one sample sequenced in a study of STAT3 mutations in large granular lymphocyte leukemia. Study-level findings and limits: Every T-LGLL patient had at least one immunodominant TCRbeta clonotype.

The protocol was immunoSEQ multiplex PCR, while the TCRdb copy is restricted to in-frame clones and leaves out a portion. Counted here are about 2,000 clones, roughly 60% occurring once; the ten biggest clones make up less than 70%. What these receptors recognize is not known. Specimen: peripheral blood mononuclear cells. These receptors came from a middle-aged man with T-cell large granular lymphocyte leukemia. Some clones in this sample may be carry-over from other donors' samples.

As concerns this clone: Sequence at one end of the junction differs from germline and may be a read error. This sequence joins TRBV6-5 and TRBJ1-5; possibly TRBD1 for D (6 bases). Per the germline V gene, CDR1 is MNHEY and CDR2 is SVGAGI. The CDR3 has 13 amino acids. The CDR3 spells CASSYGGNQPQHF. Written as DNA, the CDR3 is TGTGCCAGCAGTTACGGGGGCAACCAGCCCCAGCATTTT.

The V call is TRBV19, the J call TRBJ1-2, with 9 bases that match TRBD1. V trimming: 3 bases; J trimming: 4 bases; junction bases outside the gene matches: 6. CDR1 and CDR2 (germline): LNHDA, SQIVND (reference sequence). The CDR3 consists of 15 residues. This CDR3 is CASSIGTGFLYGYTF. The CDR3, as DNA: TGTGCCAGTAGTATCGGGACAGGGTTTCTCTATGGCTACACCTTC.

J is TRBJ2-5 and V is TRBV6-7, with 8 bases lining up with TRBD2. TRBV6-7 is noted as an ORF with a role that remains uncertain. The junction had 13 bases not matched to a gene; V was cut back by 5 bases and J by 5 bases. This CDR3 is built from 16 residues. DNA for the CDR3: TGTGCCAGCAGTCGGTCCGGGACTAGAGTTTTTGAGACCCAGTACTTC. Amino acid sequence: CASSRSGTRVFETQYF.

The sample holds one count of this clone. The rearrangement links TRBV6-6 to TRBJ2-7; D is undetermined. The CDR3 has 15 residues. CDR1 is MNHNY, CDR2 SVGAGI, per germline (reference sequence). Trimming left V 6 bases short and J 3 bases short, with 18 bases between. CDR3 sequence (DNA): TGTGCCAGCAGCCCCCACAAGCCCGGGCTCTACGAGCAGTACTTC. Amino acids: CASSPHKPGLYEQYF.

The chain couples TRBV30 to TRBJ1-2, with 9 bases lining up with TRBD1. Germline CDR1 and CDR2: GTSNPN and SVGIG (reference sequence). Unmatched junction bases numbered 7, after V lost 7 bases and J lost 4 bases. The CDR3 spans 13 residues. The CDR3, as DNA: TGTGCCTCACCCGGGACAGGGACCTATGGCTACACCTTC. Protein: CASPGTGTYGYTF.

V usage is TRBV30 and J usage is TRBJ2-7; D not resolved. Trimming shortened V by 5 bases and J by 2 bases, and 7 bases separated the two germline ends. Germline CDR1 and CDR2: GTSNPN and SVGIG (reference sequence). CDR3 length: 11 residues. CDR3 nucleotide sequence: TGTGCCTGGGGTCTGACCTACGAGCAGTACTTC. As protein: CAWGLTYEQYF.

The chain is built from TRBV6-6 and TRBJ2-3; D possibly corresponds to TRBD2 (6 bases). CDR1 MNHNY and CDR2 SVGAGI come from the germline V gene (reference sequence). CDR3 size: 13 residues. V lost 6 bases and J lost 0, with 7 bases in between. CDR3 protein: CASRRGSTDTQYF. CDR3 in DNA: TGTGCCAGCAGGCGGGGTAGCACAGATACGCAGTATTTT.

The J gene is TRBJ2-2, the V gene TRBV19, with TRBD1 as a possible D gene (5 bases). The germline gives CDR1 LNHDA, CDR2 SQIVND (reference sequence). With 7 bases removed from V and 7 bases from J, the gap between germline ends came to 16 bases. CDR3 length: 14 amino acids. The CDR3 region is CASTTGRAVGELFF. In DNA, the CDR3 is TGTGCCAGTACCACGGGCAGGGCGGTCGGGGAGCTGTTTTTT.

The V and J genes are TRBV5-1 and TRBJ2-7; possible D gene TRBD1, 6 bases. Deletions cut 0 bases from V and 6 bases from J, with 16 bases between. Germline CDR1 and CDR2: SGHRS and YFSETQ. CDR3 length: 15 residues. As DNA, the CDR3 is TGCGCCAGCAGCTTGGCTGGCGCAGGGGTTGGCGAGCAGTACTTC. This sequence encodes CASSLAGAGVGEQYF.

The CDR3 reads CASSQPGEVITYEQYF. The CDR3 coding sequence is TGTGCCAGCAGCCAACCGGGGGAGGTTATCACCTACGAGCAGTACTTC. The chain has TRBV4-2 and TRBJ2-7; D perhaps matches TRBD2 (6 bases). Looked up from germline, CDR1 is LGHNA and CDR2 is YNFKEQ. Trimming pared 2 bases from V and 2 bases from J, leaving 16 bases between. This CDR3 is built from 16 residues.

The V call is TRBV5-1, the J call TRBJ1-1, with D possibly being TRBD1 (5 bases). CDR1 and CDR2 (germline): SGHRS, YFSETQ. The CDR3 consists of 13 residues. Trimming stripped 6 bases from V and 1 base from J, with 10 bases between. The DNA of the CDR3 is TGCGCCAGCAACATTCAGGGGAACACTGAAGCTTTCTTT. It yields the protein CASNIQGNTEAFF. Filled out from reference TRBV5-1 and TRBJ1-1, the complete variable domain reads KAGVTQTPRYLIKTRGQQVTLSCSPISGHRSVSWYQQTPGQGLQFLFEYFSETQRNKGNFPGRFSGRQFSNSRSEMNVSTLELGDSALYLCASNIQGNTEAFFGQGTRLTVV.

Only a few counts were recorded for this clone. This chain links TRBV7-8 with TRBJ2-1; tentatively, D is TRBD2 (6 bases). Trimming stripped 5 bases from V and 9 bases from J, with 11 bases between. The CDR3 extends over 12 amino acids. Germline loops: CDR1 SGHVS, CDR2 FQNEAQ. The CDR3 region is CASSPRAGEQFF. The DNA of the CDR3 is TGTGCCAGCAGCCCCAGAGCGGGTGAGCAGTTCTTC.

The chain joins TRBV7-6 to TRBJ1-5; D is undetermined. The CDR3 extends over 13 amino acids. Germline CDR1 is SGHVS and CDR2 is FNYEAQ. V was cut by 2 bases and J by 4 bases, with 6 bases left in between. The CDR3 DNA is TGTGCCAGCAGCTTATACGAGAATCAGCCCCAGCATTTT. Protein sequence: CASSLYENQPQHF.

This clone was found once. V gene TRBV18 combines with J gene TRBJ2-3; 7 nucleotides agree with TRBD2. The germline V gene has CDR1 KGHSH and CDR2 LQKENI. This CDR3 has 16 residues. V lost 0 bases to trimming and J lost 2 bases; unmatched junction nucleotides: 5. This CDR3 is CASSPPPGTNTDTQYF. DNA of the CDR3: TGTGCCAGCTCACCACCCCCCGGGACTAACACAGATACGCAGTATTTT. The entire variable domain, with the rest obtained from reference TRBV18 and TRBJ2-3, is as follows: NAGVMQNPRHLVRRRGQEARLRCSPMKGHSHVYWYRQLPEEGLKFMVYLQKENIIDESGMPKERFSAEFPKEGPSILRIQQVVRGDSAAYFCASSPPPGTNTDTQYFGPGTRLTVL.

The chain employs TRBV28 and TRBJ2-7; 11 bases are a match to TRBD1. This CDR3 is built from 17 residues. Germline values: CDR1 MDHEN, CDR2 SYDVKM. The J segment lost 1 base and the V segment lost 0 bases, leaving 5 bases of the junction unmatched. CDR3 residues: CASSLWKGTGGSYEQYF. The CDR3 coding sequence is TGTGCCAGCAGTTTATGGAAGGGGACAGGGGGTTCCTACGAGCAGTACTTC.

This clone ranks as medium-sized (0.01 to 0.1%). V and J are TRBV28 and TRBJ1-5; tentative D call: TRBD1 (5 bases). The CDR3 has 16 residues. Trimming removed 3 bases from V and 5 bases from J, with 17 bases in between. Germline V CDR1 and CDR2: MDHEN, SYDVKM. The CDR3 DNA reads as TGTGCCAGCAGTTTGATGGGGGTTGGGACGGATCAGCCCCAGCATTTT. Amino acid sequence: CASSLMGVGTDQPQHF.

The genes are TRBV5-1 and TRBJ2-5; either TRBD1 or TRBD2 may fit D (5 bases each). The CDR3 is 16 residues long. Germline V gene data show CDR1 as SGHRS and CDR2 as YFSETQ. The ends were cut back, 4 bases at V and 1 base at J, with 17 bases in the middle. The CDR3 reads CASSLSIRDLQETQYF. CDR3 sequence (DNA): TGCGCCAGCAGCCTATCTATACGGGACCTCCAAGAGACCCAGTACTTC.

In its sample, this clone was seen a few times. CDR3 nucleotides: TGTGCCAGCAGCTTAGATGTGATGCGCTACACCTTC. Amino acid sequence: CASSLDVMRYTF. The chain is built from TRBV7-9 and TRBJ1-2; D not resolved. In germline, CDR1 is SEHNR, CDR2 FQNEAQ (reference sequence). CDR3 length: 12 residues. Trimming cost V 1 base and J 9 bases, with 9 bases left between them.

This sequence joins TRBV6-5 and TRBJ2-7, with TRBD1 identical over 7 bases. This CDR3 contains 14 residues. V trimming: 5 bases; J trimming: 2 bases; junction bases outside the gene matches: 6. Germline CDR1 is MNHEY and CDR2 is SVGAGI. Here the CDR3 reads CASSPGQLTYEQYF. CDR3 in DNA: TGTGCCAGCAGTCCGGGACAGCTGACCTACGAGCAGTACTTC.

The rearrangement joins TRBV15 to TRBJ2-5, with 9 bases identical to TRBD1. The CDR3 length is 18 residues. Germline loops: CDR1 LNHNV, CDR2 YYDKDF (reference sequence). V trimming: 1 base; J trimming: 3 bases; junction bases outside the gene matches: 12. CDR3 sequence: CATSRAGRGTGFEETQYF. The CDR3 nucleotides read TGTGCCACCAGCAGAGCGGGAAGGGGGACAGGGTTTGAAGAGACCCAGTACTTC.

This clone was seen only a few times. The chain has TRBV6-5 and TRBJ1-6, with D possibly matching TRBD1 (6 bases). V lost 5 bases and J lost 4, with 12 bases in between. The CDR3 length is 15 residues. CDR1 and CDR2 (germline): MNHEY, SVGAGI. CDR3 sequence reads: CASSTTGFYNSPLHF. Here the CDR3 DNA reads TGTGCCAGCAGTACCACAGGGTTTTATAATTCACCCCTCCACTTT.

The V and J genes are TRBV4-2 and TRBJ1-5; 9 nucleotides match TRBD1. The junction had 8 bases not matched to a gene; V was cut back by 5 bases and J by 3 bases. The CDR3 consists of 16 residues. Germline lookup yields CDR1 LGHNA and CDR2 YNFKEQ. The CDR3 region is CASSSDGTGPNQPQHF. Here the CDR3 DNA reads TGTGCCAGCAGCTCCGACGGGACAGGGCCCAATCAGCCCCAGCATTTT.